The entry below gives a single T cell receptor beta chain sequence along with its context. As yet, its antigen is unknown. The TCR beta CDR3 regions underwent amplification from RNA transcripts. RT-PCR was first run with HTBI primers, then multiplex PCR in a second round. From the multiplex PCR reads, TCRdb called clonotypes with MiXCR, one entry per CDR3 protein. The sample lists about 1.1 million distinct CDR3 sequences; about 40% were seen once. These data originate in a study of Graves' ophthalmopathy and Graves' hyperthyroidism. Study-wide background: The authors defined stable hyperthyroidism as no ophthalmopathy within 18 months of follow-up.

Notes on the study in general: Thyroid clonotypes that were expanded above 0.001 frequency mostly also appeared in blood. A 13-signature model separated ophthalmopathy from stable hyperthyroidism, almost 90% sensitivity, approximately 84% specificity.

Clinicians diagnosed using symptoms, serum thyroxine, TRAb, thyroid ultrasound and orbital computed tomography. The sequenced material came from peripheral blood or thyroid tissue (not recorded which). The clonotype originates from an adult man with Graves' hyperthyroidism.

In DNA, the CDR3 is TGTGCCAGCAGTTCCCCGGGTGGGGACACCGGGGAGCTGTTTTTT. It yields the protein CASSSPGGDTGELFF. The V and J genes are TRBV7-8 and TRBJ2-2; no clear D. The germline V gene encodes CDR1 SGHVS and CDR2 FQNEAQ. V dropped 6 bases and J dropped 3 bases, with 14 bases sitting between them. This CDR3 contains 15 residues.